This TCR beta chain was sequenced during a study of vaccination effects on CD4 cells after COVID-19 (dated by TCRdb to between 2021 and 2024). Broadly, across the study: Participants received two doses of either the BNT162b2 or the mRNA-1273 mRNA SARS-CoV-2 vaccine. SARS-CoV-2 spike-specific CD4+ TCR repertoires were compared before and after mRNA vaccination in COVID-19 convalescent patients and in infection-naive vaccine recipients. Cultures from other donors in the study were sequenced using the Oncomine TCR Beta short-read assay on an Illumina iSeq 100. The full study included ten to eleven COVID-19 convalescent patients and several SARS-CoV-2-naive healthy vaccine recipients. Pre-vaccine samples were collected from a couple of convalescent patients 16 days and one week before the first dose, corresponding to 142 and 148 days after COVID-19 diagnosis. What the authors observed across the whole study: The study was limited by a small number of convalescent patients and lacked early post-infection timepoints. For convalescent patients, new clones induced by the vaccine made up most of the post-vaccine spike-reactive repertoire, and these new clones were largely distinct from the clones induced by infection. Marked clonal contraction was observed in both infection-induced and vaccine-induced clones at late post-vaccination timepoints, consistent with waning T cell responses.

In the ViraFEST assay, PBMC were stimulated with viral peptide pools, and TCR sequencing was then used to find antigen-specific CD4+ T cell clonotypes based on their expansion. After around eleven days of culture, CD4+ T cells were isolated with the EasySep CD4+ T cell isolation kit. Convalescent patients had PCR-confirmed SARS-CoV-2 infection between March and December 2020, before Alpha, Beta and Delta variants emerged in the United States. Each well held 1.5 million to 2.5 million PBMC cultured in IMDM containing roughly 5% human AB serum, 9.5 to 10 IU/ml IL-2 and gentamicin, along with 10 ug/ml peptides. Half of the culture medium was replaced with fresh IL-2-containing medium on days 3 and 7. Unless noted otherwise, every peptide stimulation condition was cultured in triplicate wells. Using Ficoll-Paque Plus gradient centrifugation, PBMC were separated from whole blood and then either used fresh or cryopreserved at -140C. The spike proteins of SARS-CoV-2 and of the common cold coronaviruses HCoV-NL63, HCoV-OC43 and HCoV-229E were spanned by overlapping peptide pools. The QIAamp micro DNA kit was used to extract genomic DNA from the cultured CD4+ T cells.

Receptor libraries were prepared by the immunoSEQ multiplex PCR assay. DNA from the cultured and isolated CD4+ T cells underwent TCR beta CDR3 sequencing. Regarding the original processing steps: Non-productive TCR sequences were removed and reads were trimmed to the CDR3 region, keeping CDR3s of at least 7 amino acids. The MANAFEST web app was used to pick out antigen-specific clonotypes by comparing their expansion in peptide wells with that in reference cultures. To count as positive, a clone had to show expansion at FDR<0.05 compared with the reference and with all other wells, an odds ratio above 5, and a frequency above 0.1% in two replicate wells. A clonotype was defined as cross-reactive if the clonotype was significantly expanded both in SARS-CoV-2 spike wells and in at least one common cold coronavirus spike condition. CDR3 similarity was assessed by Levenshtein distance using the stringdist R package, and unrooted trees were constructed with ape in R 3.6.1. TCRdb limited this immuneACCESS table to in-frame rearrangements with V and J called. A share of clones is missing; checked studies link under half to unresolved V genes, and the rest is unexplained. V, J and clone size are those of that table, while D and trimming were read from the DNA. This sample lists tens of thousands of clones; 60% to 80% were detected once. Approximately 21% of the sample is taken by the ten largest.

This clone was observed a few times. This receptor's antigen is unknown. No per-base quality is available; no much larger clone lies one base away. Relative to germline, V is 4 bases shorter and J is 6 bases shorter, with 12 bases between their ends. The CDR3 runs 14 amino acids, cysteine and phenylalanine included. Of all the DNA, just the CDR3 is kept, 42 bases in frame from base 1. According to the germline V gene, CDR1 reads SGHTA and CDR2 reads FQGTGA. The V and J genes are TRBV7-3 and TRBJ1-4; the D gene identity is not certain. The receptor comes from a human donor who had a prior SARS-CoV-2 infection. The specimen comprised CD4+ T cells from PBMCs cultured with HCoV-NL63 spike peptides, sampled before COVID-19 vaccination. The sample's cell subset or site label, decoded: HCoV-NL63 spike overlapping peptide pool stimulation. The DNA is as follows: TGTGCCAGCAGCTCAAGGACCGAGGATGAAAAACTGTTTTTT. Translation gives CASSSRTEDEKLFF.